Listed below are T cell receptor beta chains from one sample, sequenced in a study of cytomegalovirus exposure and HLA in healthy donors. Sequenced by immunoSEQ multiplex PCR; TCRdb stores in-frame clones only, minus some. This table has roughly 60,000 clones, roughly 94% appearing once. The sample was PBMCs. The receptors come from a woman between 18 and 29 years old in good health and CMV-seronegative. Each CDR3 is given with its conserved first and last residue. The size field is filled for only some rows; it gives once, few, many or a size class.

clone_size,v_call,j_call,cdr3_aa
.,TRBV11-2,TRBJ2-2,CASSLVGDTGELFF
.,TRBV28,TRBJ2-5,CASSLHQKETQYF
.,TRBV14,TRBJ2-1,CASSQRGASYNEQFF
.,TRBV7-9,TRBJ2-5,CASSLEVLAGGGETQYF
.,TRBV9,TRBJ2-3,CASGTGHGPGTDTQYF
.,TRBV28,TRBJ1-4,CASSLEMTNEKLFF
.,TRBV13,TRBJ2-3,CASSSIESDTDTQYF
.,TRBV6-1,TRBJ1-1,CASSEGTGISRTEAFF
.,TRBV28,TRBJ1-1,CASSISRGGTEAFF
.,TRBV27,TRBJ2-1,CASSLTGGDEQFF
.,TRBV6-5,TRBJ2-7,CASSPMEVHEQYF
once,TRBV4-3,TRBJ2-7,CASSRDGSTYEQYF
.,TRBV28,TRBJ2-5,CASSSGGLADGETQYF
.,TRBV19,TRBJ1-1,CASSTITGNTEAFF
once,TRBV2,TRBJ1-1,CASIRGNMNTEAFF
.,TRBV19,TRBJ2-1,CASTIRDEQFF
.,TRBV28,TRBJ1-1,CASSTADRGHMNTEAFF
.,TRBV5-4,TRBJ1-2,CASSLWASKGGYTF
.,TRBV7-9,TRBJ1-5,CASSLGRAGRNQPQHF
.,TRBV16,TRBJ2-1,CASSQAPTNEQFF
.,TRBV18,TRBJ2-2,CASSIPGQGSGELFF
.,TRBV7-3,TRBJ2-3,CASSYRSEADTQYF